Reported below is one T cell receptor beta chain. Its antigen is unknown. This sample is part of a study of cytotoxic CD8 clonotypes in ibrutinib-treated CLL. Overall study: Among the patients, more than ten presented as relapsed/refractory and 15 as treatment-naive; 17 to 18 showed unmutated IGHV. After treatment lasting a median about 13 months, range 6 to 36, response samples were collected. General study points: Sampling schedules were unmatched across sustained-remission and progressing patients. Once treatment began, public clonotypes, which were uncommon, contracted or stayed stable.

Germline V gene data show CDR1 as MDHEN and CDR2 as SYDVKM. V lost 4 bases, J lost 1 base, and 3 bases stayed unmatched. CDR3 length: 14 residues. The repertoire was sequenced with immunoSEQ multiplex PCR; TCRdb's copy has only in-frame clones and lacks some. Among under 150,000 clones listed, around 82% were seen once. This clonotype was obtained from a human donor with chronic lymphocytic leukemia. The chain joins TRBV28 to TRBJ2-7, with 8 bases aligning to TRBD1. The material was PBMCs, obtained after 36 months of ibrutinib treatment. CDR3 nucleotides: TGTGCCAGCAGTTACAGGGGGATTTCCTACGAGCAGTACTTC. As protein: CASSYRGISYEQYF. Combining the CDR3 with reference TRBV28 and TRBJ2-7 gives the whole variable domain DVKVTQSSRYLVKRTGEKVFLECVQDMDHENMFWYRQDPGLGLRLIYFSYDVKMKEKGDIPEGYSVSREKKERFSLILESASTNQTSMYLCASSYRGISYEQYFGPGTRLTVT.